These 4 T cell receptor beta chains originate from one sample sequenced in a study of regulatory T cells in long-lasting Graves disease. Indicated time point: persistent/refractory GD, antithyroid drugs over 5 years with positive TRAb. RNA extracted from PBMCs served as the sequencing template. Libraries of TCR beta came from iRepertoire HTBI primers plus Arm-PCR of CDR3 regions. TCRdb re-called the multiplex PCR reads with MiXCR, one entry per CDR3 protein. Of roughly 400,000 distinct CDR3 sequences listed, less than 25% are singletons. Source: peripheral blood mononuclear cells (PBMCs), taken when the disease was refractory, from a patient treated with antithyroid drugs. The receptors were gathered from a female donor with Graves disease.

This clonotype was seen a few times. The rearrangement links TRBV7-2 to TRBJ1-1; 8 bases agree with TRBD1. The CDR3 runs to 15 residues. Germline V CDR1 and CDR2: SGHTA, FQGNSA. Trimming took 7 bases from V and 0 from J; bases not matched to a gene: 7. This chain's CDR3 is CASKRDRGMNTEAFF. CDR3 nucleotides: TGTGCCAGCAAGCGAGACAGGGGCATGAACACTGAAGCTTTCTTT.

A remark on this clonotype: The missing conserved phenylalanine or tryptophan at the end of this CDR3 makes a read error likely. V and J are TRBV2 and TRBJ2-2; the D call may be TRBD1 or TRBD2 (5 bases each). Germline CDR1 SNHLY, CDR2 FYNNEI. CDR3 length equals 14 residues. Trimming took 5 bases from V and 4 from J, leaving 11 bases between them. In nucleotides, the CDR3 is TGTGCCAGCAGTCCCTCCGGGGCCACCGGGGAGCTGTTTCTT. Its translation is CASSPSGATGELFL.

The V gene is TRBV6-2 or TRBV6-3, the J gene TRBJ2-1; D ambiguous. V lost 2 bases to trimming and J lost 4 bases, with 9 bases between them. This CDR3 has 14 residues. Germline V gene lookup returns CDR1 MNHEY and CDR2 SVGEGT. CDR3 sequence (DNA): TGTGCCAGCAGTTACGATCTAGGGTACAATGAGCAGTTCTTC. Its translation is CASSYDLGYNEQFF.

A single count supports this clonotype. The V gene is TRBV10-2, the J gene TRBJ2-1; 10 bases align to TRBD2. The CDR3 is 15 residues long. Looked up from germline, CDR1 is WSHSY and CDR2 is SAAADI. V gave up 3 bases and J gave up 5 bases; unmatched junction bases: 4. CDR3 amino acids: CASSDLAGVDNEQFF. The CDR3 coding sequence is TGCGCCAGCAGTGACCTAGCGGGAGTTGACAATGAGCAGTTCTTC.